The rows below give T cell receptor beta chains drawn from one sample of a study of radiation and T cells in renal cell carcinoma. Some clones are missing from TCRdb's copy, which holds only in-frame ones; the method was immunoSEQ multiplex PCR. The sample holds some 95,000 clones, around nine tenths seen once. The input for sequencing was blood, taken from a patient whose treatment included radiotherapy and nephrectomy. The receptors originated from a man in his fifties with renal cell carcinoma. Each CDR3 is given with its conserved first and last residue. D genes are given only for firm matches. Size is stated for part of the rows, as once, few or many counts, or as a class when the clone is expanded.

size	D	V	J	CDR3	DNA
.	.	TRBV4-1	TRBJ1-2	CASSQDLHEVFYGYTF	TGCGCCAGCAGCCAAGATCTTCACGAGGTTTTCTATGGCTACACCTTC
few	.	TRBV2	TRBJ2-3	CASSEPYPRDTQYF	TGTGCCAGCAGTGAACCTTATCCGAGGGATACGCAGTATTTT
.	.	TRBV4-2	TRBJ2-7	CASSHGRDEQYF	TGTGCCAGCAGCCACGGCCGCGACGAGCAGTACTTC
once	TRBD2	TRBV9	TRBJ2-1	CASSVNGGSSYNEQFF	TGTGCCAGCAGCGTGAACGGGGGGAGCTCCTACAATGAGCAGTTCTTC
.	.	TRBV7-6	TRBJ1-1	CASSLGRAVNTEAFF	TGTGCCAGCAGCTTAGGCAGGGCGGTGAACACTGAAGCTTTCTTT
many	.	TRBV5-1	TRBJ2-7	CASSLGRSGEQYF	TGCGCCAGCAGCTTGGGCAGGTCGGGAGAGCAGTACTTC
.	.	TRBV19	TRBJ2-5	CASSIQETQYF	TGTGCCAGTAGTATCCAAGAGACCCAGTACTTC
.	.	TRBV5-4	TRBJ2-5	CASSLVGTGGGETQYF	TGTGCCAGCAGCTTGGTAGGCACCGGGGGTGGAGAGACCCAGTACTTC
.	.	TRBV6-1	TRBJ2-7	CASSEGWGGAREQYF	TGTGCCAGCAGTGAAGGTTGGGGGGGGGCTCGGGAGCAGTACTTC
.	.	TRBV6-7	TRBJ1-1	CASTWGEAATEAFF	TGTGCCAGCACCTGGGGGGAGGCGGCCACTGAAGCTTTCTTT
.	.	TRBV25-1	TRBJ1-6	CASSESSWISPLHF	TGTGCCAGCAGTGAATCGTCATGGATATCACCCCTCCACTTT
.	.	TRBV4-2	TRBJ2-3	CASSHATGHPPPDTQYF	TGTGCCAGCAGCCACGCTACGGGACATCCACCGCCAGATACGCAGTATTTT
.	.	TRBV4-3	TRBJ1-3	CASKPGAAGNTIYF	TGCGCCAGCAAACCTGGGGCTGCTGGAAACACCATATATTTT
few	.	TRBV6-1	TRBJ2-2	CASSGGARVPNTGELFF	TGTGCCAGCAGTGGGGGGGCGCGAGTTCCGAACACCGGGGAGCTGTTTTTT
.	TRBD1	TRBV28	TRBJ2-7	CASSTGGLAGQYF	TGTGCCAGCAGTACAGGGGGACTCGCGGGGCAGTACTTC
.	.	TRBV30	TRBJ2-7	CAWRQRDTAYEQYF	TGTGCCTGGAGACAACGGGACACGGCCTACGAGCAGTACTTC
.	.	TRBV30	TRBJ2-7	CAWSVPAYEQYF	TGTGCCTGGAGTGTACCAGCGTACGAGCAGTACTTC
.	.	TRBV7-2	TRBJ1-1	CASSLLREITEAFF	TGTGCCAGCAGCTTACTCAGGGAAATCACTGAAGCTTTCTTT
.	TRBD1	TRBV19	TRBJ2-2	CASSIQGARGGELFF	TGTGCCAGTAGTATTCAGGGGGCGCGGGGCGGGGAGCTGTTTTTT
.	TRBD1	TRBV2	TRBJ1-3	CASSGQGDSGNTIYF	TGTGCCAGCAGTGGACAGGGCGACTCTGGAAACACCATATATTTT
.	.	TRBV15	TRBJ1-4	CATSRDGDRRGKLFF	TGTGCCACCAGCAGAGATGGGGACCGGAGGGGAAAACTGTTTTTT
.	TRBD2	TRBV18	TRBJ2-7	CASSPRTSGSPEQYF	TGTGCCAGCTCACCTCGGACTAGCGGGAGTCCCGAGCAGTACTTC
.	.	TRBV7-9	TRBJ1-2	CASSFQTDGYTF	TGTGCCAGCAGCTTCCAGACAGATGGCTACACCTTC
.	TRBD1	TRBV5-5	TRBJ2-7	CASSFGTELYEQYF	TGTGCCAGCAGCTTCGGGACAGAACTGTACGAGCAGTACTTC
.	TRBD1	TRBV6-6	TRBJ2-5	CASEQGAQETQYF	TGTGCCAGCGAACAGGGGGCCCAAGAGACCCAGTACTTC
.	TRBD1	TRBV5-4	TRBJ1-2	CASSLARQGYGYTF	TGTGCCAGCAGCTTGGCCCGACAGGGTTATGGCTACACCTTC
.	.	TRBV5-4	TRBJ2-1	CASSGVGAGRYNEQFF	TGTGCCAGCAGCGGCGTTGGGGCGGGCCGCTACAATGAGCAGTTCTTC
.	.	TRBV20-1	TRBJ2-7	CSAEAAEQYF	TGCAGTGCTGAGGCGGCCGAGCAGTACTTC
.	.	TRBV6-1	TRBJ1-1	CASNTANMNTEAFF	TGTGCCAGCAATACAGCGAACATGAACACTGAAGCTTTCTTT
.	.	TRBV27	TRBJ2-1	CASSLAPGPGANEQFF	TGTGCCAGCAGTTTAGCGCCGGGACCGGGGGCCAATGAGCAGTTCTTC
.	.	TRBV28	TRBJ1-5	CASSTEGQPQHF	TGTGCCAGCAGTACTGAGGGGCAGCCCCAGCATTTT
.	TRBD2	TRBV2	TRBJ2-5	CASSSAGGGGETQYF	TGTGCCAGCAGCTCTGCGGGGGGAGGTGGGGAGACCCAGTACTTC
once	.	TRBV11-1	TRBJ2-1	CASSPDPNEQFF	TGTGCCAGCAGCCCAGACCCCAATGAGCAGTTCTTC
.	.	TRBV5-4	TRBJ2-5	CASSLGGRQQETQYF	TGTGCCAGCAGCTTGGGGGGGCGGCAACAAGAGACCCAGTACTTC
.	.	TRBV5-1	TRBJ1-3	CASSLDGSSGNTIYF	TGCGCCAGCAGCTTGGACGGAAGCTCTGGAAACACCATATATTTT
.	TRBD2	TRBV6-5	TRBJ2-7	CASSSRTSVYEQYF	TGTGCCAGCAGTTCTCGGACTAGCGTCTACGAGCAGTACTTC
.	TRBD2	TRBV15	TRBJ2-3	CATSSTSGSTDTQYF	TGTGCCACCAGCAGCACTAGCGGAAGCACAGATACGCAGTATTTT
.	.	TRBV2	TRBJ1-5	CASSGDNSNQPQHF	TGTGCCAGCAGTGGGGACAATTCAAATCAGCCCCAGCATTTT
once	.	TRBV7-7	TRBJ2-5	CASSGGTLETQYF	TGTGCTAGCAGCGGAGGGACTTTGGAGACCCAGTACTTC
.	TRBD1	TRBV6-1	TRBJ1-1	CASTEPDRGAEAFF	TGTGCCAGCACCGAGCCCGACAGGGGGGCTGAAGCTTTCTTT
.	.	TRBV2	TRBJ1-1	CASSTTLNTEAFF	TGTGCCAGCAGCACAACACTGAACACTGAAGCTTTCTTT
.	TRBD2	TRBV4-3	TRBJ2-6	CASSQDPGGSGANVLTF	TGCGCCAGCAGCCAAGACCCCGGGGGGTCTGGGGCCAACGTCCTGACTTTC
.	TRBD2	TRBV6-5	TRBJ2-1	CASYRLAGDNEQFF	TGTGCCAGTTACCGACTAGCGGGAGACAATGAGCAGTTCTTC